These T cell receptor beta chains were read from a single sample in a study of T-cell reconstitution after alpha-beta-depleted transplantation in children. Each CDR3 protein gets one entry after TCRdb re-called the PCR reads with MiXCR. Here the sample spans around 380,000 distinct CDR3 sequences, 11% being singletons. The specimen comprised PBMCs from the stem cell graft donor, sampled from the stem cell graft. The receptors come from a human donor who donated a stem cell graft to a child with acute myeloid leukemia. CDR3s include the opening cysteine and the closing phenylalanine or tryptophan. A D gene is named only where the DNA matches it firmly. Expanded clones get a size class; other rows say once, few or many, or leave the size out.

clone size,V gene,D gene,J gene,CDR3 DNA,CDR3 protein
many,TRBV4-2,TRBD1,TRBJ2-7,TGTGCCAGCAGCGAACCGGGACAGGGCTACGAGCAGTACTTC,CASSEPGQGYEQYF
NA,TRBV11-2,TRBD2,TRBJ2-3,TGTGCCAGCAGCTTAGGCCATATTAGCGGGGGGGCGTGGACAGATACGCAGTATTTT,CASSLGHISGGAWTDTQYF
few,TRBV20-1,NA,TRBJ1-2,TGCAGTGCTCATCGGGACGCCGGTGGCTACACCTTC,CSAHRDAGGYTF
NA,TRBV6-1,NA,TRBJ1-2,TGTGCCAGCTGCAGGGCTCCTCCCTATGGCTACACCTTC,CASCRAPPYGYTF
NA,TRBV6-1,NA,TRBJ2-2,TGTGCCAGCAGTGAAGGCCTGGAAACCGGGGAGCTGTTTTTT,CASSEGLETGELFF
few,TRBV12-5,NA,TRBJ1-4,TGTGCTAGTGGTTTTTTCCCCGGGACGGGCAGTCTGGGACGTGGTGAAAAACTGTTTTTT,CASGFFPGTGSLGRGEKLFF
few,TRBV3-1,NA,TRBJ2-1,TGTGCCAGCAGCCAAGGGGTAGGGGCGGTGAATGAGCAGTTCTTC,CASSQGVGAVNEQFF
few,TRBV7-9,NA,TRBJ2-1,TGTGCCAGCAGCTCCAGCCGCCCTAGGGGCAGCGAGCAGTTCTTC,CASSSSRPRGSEQFF
few,TRBV20-1,NA,TRBJ2-1,TGCAGTGCTAGAGATGGGACCTTTCGGACGGATGAGCAGTTCTTC,CSARDGTFRTDEQFF
NA,TRBV11-2,TRBD1,TRBJ1-1,TGTGCCAGCAGCTTAGCTGGGACAGGGGAAGCTTTCTTT,CASSLAGTGEAFF
many,TRBV18,NA,TRBJ1-2,TGTGCCAGCTCACCCCCGGATAACTATGGCTACACCTTC,CASSPPDNYGYTF
few,TRBV20-1,NA,TRBJ1-1,TGCAGTGCCGCGCCAAACTCGAACACTGAAGCTTTCTTT,CSAAPNSNTEAFF
NA,TRBV15,NA,TRBJ2-6,TGTGCCACCAGCACAGCAACTGGGGCCAACGTCCTGACTTTC,CATSTATGANVLTF
few,TRBV9,TRBD2,TRBJ2-7,TGTGCCAGCAGCGCCGGGCGGGAGCCTCTCTCCTACGAGCAGTACTTC,CASSAGREPLSYEQYF
many,TRBV5-1,TRBD1,TRBJ1-1,TGCGCCAGCAGCCCCGGGACAGCAAACACTGAAGCTTTCTTT,CASSPGTANTEAFF
few,TRBV7-8,NA,TRBJ2-2,TGTGCCAGCAGCTCCTCACCGGGGGGCGGGACCGGGGAGCTGTTTTTT,CASSSSPGGGTGELFF
few,TRBV6-1,TRBD2,TRBJ2-1,TGTGCCAGCAGTGCAATGAGCGGGGGGGCCTACAATGAGCAGTTCTTC,CASSAMSGGAYNEQFF
NA,TRBV6-2/TRBV6-3,NA,TRBJ2-7,TGTGCCAGCAGTTATCTGTTCGAGCAGTACTTC,CASSYLFEQYF
NA,TRBV20-1,NA,TRBJ1-4,TGCAGTGCTAGACAGGGATCTAATGAAAAACTGTTTTTT,CSARQGSNEKLFF
few,TRBV6-5,TRBD2,TRBJ2-7,TGTGCCAGCAGTTACTCGGCTAGCGGGAGTACGTACGAGCAGTACTTC,CASSYSASGSTYEQYF
few,TRBV5-6,TRBD1,TRBJ2-4,TGTGCCAGCAGCAACCGGGACAGGCTAGCCAAAAACATTCAGTACTTC,CASSNRDRLAKNIQYF
NA,TRBV5-6,TRBD1,TRBJ2-1,TGTGCCAGCAGCCCTCTCGGACAGGGTGCCTACAATGAGCAGTTCTTC,CASSPLGQGAYNEQFF
few,TRBV27,NA,TRBJ2-5,TGTGCCAGCACCTCACAGGGCAGCTTCGGAGAGACCCAGTACTTC,CASTSQGSFGETQYF
NA,TRBV29-1,NA,TRBJ2-6,TGCAGCGTTGCTCCCTCTGGGGCCAACGTCCTGACTTTC,CSVAPSGANVLTF
many,TRBV5-1,NA,TRBJ2-1,TGCGCCAGCAGCGTCGGGGCGTCCTACAATGAGCAGTTCTTC,CASSVGASYNEQFF
many,TRBV20-1,NA,TRBJ2-5,TGCAGTGCTAGACGGCGGGGGCTAGAAGAGACCCAGTACTTC,CSARRRGLEETQYF
few,TRBV5-1,TRBD1,TRBJ2-1,TGCGCCAGCAGCTCCGGACAGGGGGCTAAGAATGAGCAGTTCTTC,CASSSGQGAKNEQFF